This TCR beta chain was sequenced during a study of CD8 T cells in ankylosing spondylitis. MiXCR, applied by TCRdb to the 5' RACE reads, yields one record per CDR3 protein. This sample has around 29,000 distinct CDR3 sequences, with roughly 5.3% found just once. Overall study findings and caveats: Reactive arthritis synovial fluid and blood previously showed some of these motif variants. Roughly eight highly homologous variants made up a TCR beta motif that seemed to typify ankylosing spondylitis blood. Disease-linked clones displayed a CD8+ phenotype and appeared relatively rarely in peripheral blood.

The table lists this clonotype with a few counts. Its antigen remains unidentified. Trimming took 4 bases from V and 2 from J; bases not matched to a gene: 8. The CDR3 is 15 amino acids. CDR1 and CDR2 (germline): SGDLS, YYNGEE. The rearrangement uses TRBV9 and TRBJ2-5; TRBD2 matches 7 bases. This TCR was recovered from a female donor with ankylosing spondylitis or in good health (not recorded which). The sequencing sample was made of blood, either unsorted or a sorted T cell fraction (not recorded which). The CDR3 spells CASSFRLADQETQYF. As DNA, the CDR3 is TGTGCCAGCAGCTTCCGACTAGCCGATCAAGAGACCCAGTACTTC.